This TCR beta chain was sequenced in a study of cytomegalovirus exposure and HLA in healthy donors. PCR involved 60 Vbeta and 13 Jbeta primers. The repertoire was sequenced with immunoSEQ multiplex PCR; TCRdb's copy has only in-frame clones and lacks some. This specimen shows around 140,000 clones; the ten leading clones hold around 1.6%. Germline loops: CDR1 SGHRS, CDR2 YFSETQ. The CDR3 covers 15 residues. Trimming stripped 4 bases from V and 6 bases from J, with 17 bases between. Sequenced sample: PBMCs. V is TRBV5-1 and J is TRBJ1-5; a weak D match, TRBD1 (6 bases). The source is a woman in her forties in good health and CMV-seropositive. The CDR3 loop reads CASSQGSGVGQPQHF. The DNA for the CDR3 is TGCGCCAGCAGCCAGGGGTCCGGGGTGGGTCAGCCCCAGCATTTT.